This is a list of T cell receptor beta chains from one sample in a study of T cell repertoires in cytomegalovirus infection. Their target antigens are unknown. One entry per CDR3 protein, called by TCRdb with MiXCR from the reads. This table holds 360,000 or so distinct CDR3 sequences, roughly 36% found once. This sample comprised cultured PBMCs, obtained from culture after CMV antigen stimulation. Receptor source: a human donor in good health (CMV status not recorded). Some clones in this sample may be carry-over from other donors' samples. The CDR3 runs from the conserved cysteine through the conserved F or W. Each record gives: CDR3 DNA, CDR3 protein, J gene, clone size, D gene, V gene. The D gene is left open where the match is weak. The size entry is marked missing in some rows and otherwise reads once, few, many or a size class.

CDR3 DNA: TGTGCCAGCAGTTACGCCCCCAGTTGGGACTACAGCACAGATACGCAGTATTTT; CDR3 protein: CASSYAPSWDYSTDTQYF; J gene: TRBJ2-3; clone size: -; D gene: TRBD2; V gene: TRBV6-5
CDR3 DNA: TGCGCCAGCAGGGAGAGCGGCGAGCAGTACTTC; CDR3 protein: CASRESGEQYF; J gene: TRBJ2-7; clone size: once; D gene: -; V gene: TRBV5-1
CDR3 DNA: TGTGCCAGTTCTCCACGGCGGGGCTATGGCTACACCTTC; CDR3 protein: CASSPRRGYGYTF; J gene: TRBJ1-2; clone size: few; D gene: -; V gene: TRBV14
CDR3 DNA: TGTGCCAGCAGCTCGGGGACCCAGGTGGCAGATACGCAGTATTTT; CDR3 protein: CASSSGTQVADTQYF; J gene: TRBJ2-3; clone size: -; D gene: -; V gene: TRBV7-8
CDR3 DNA: TGCGCCAGCAGCCAAGAGTGGTCTAGCGGGAGTCGGACAGATACGCAGTATTTT; CDR3 protein: CASSQEWSSGSRTDTQYF; J gene: TRBJ2-3; clone size: few; D gene: TRBD2; V gene: TRBV4-3
CDR3 DNA: TGCAGTGCTAGAGATCGGGCCGCTTCAAACTATGGCTACACCTTC; CDR3 protein: CSARDRAASNYGYTF; J gene: TRBJ1-2; clone size: -; D gene: -; V gene: TRBV20-1
CDR3 DNA: TGTGCCAGCAGTCCCTCGGGATGGCGCAAGCAAGAGACCCAGTACTTC; CDR3 protein: CASSPSGWRKQETQYF; J gene: TRBJ2-5; clone size: -; D gene: -; V gene: TRBV27
CDR3 DNA: TGTGCCAGCATCCCGGGACCTGGAGATACGCAGTATTTT; CDR3 protein: CASIPGPGDTQYF; J gene: TRBJ2-3; clone size: many; D gene: -; V gene: TRBV7-2
CDR3 DNA: TGTGCCAGCAGTACCGGACTAGCGGGGGGCCAAGAGACCCAGTACTTC; CDR3 protein: CASSTGLAGGQETQYF; J gene: TRBJ2-5; clone size: -; D gene: TRBD2; V gene: TRBV12-3/TRBV12-4
CDR3 DNA: TGTGCCAGCAGCCTCTCCGGGCGACTAGCGGGAGTGTACGAGCAGTACTTC; CDR3 protein: CASSLSGRLAGVYEQYF; J gene: TRBJ2-7; clone size: -; D gene: TRBD2; V gene: TRBV11-2
CDR3 DNA: TGTGCCAGCAGCGAGGGACAGGGGCCAACTAATCAGCCCCAGCATTTT; CDR3 protein: CASSEGQGPTNQPQHF; J gene: TRBJ1-5; clone size: few; D gene: TRBD1; V gene: TRBV7-6
CDR3 DNA: TGTGCCAGCAGCTTGGCGGACAGGGGAGGGGCTAGCAATCAGCCCCAGCATTTT; CDR3 protein: CASSLADRGGASNQPQHF; J gene: TRBJ1-5; clone size: -; D gene: TRBD1; V gene: TRBV7-8
CDR3 DNA: TGTGCCAGCAGCCAAGATTGGAGGGACCTCTACGAGCAGTACTTC; CDR3 protein: CASSQDWRDLYEQYF; J gene: TRBJ2-7; clone size: few; D gene: -; V gene: TRBV4-1
CDR3 DNA: TGCAGTGCTGTTAGGGGTCTAGCGGAAAGCACAGATACGCAGTATTTT; CDR3 protein: CSAVRGLAESTDTQYF; J gene: TRBJ2-3; clone size: -; D gene: TRBD2; V gene: TRBV20-1
CDR3 DNA: TGTGCCAGCAGTTTACCCGACTCGATGAACACTGAAGCTTTCTTT; CDR3 protein: CASSLPDSMNTEAFF; J gene: TRBJ1-1; clone size: -; D gene: -; V gene: TRBV28
CDR3 DNA: TGTGCCAGCTCACCACCCGGCCTCACAGATACGCAGTATTTT; CDR3 protein: CASSPPGLTDTQYF; J gene: TRBJ2-3; clone size: few; D gene: -; V gene: TRBV18
CDR3 DNA: TGTGCCAGCAGCACCGGACAGGCAGAGACCCAGTACTTC; CDR3 protein: CASSTGQAETQYF; J gene: TRBJ2-5; clone size: -; D gene: TRBD1; V gene: TRBV9
CDR3 DNA: TGTGCCAGCAGCTTAGGGGCGGGAAACACCATATATTTT; CDR3 protein: CASSLGAGNTIYF; J gene: TRBJ1-3; clone size: -; D gene: -; V gene: TRBV7-2
CDR3 DNA: TGTGCCAGAGCGGGAGGGCCGACAGATACGCAGTATTTT; CDR3 protein: CARAGGPTDTQYF; J gene: TRBJ2-3; clone size: -; D gene: TRBD2; V gene: TRBV2
CDR3 DNA: TGTGCCAGCAGTTTCTATCCAAACTTCGCTGCGGACAGTAATAGCTACGAGCAGTACTTC; CDR3 protein: CASSFYPNFAADSNSYEQYF; J gene: TRBJ2-7; clone size: -; D gene: -; V gene: TRBV27
CDR3 DNA: TGCGCCAGCAGCCCTGCTTGGGAACGAGAGACCCAGTACTTC; CDR3 protein: CASSPAWERETQYF; J gene: TRBJ2-5; clone size: -; D gene: -; V gene: TRBV4-1
CDR3 DNA: TGTGCCAGCAGTTTATATTATGGGGGGCAGGACTATGGCTACACCTTC; CDR3 protein: CASSLYYGGQDYGYTF; J gene: TRBJ1-2; clone size: -; D gene: -; V gene: TRBV27
CDR3 DNA: TGTGCCAGCAGTCTAAATGGCTTGGAGCAGTTCTTC; CDR3 protein: CASSLNGLEQFF; J gene: TRBJ2-1; clone size: few; D gene: -; V gene: TRBV7-3
CDR3 DNA: TGCGCCAGCAGCCAAGTGGGGATGGCGGAGCAGTTCTTC; CDR3 protein: CASSQVGMAEQFF; J gene: TRBJ2-1; clone size: -; D gene: -; V gene: TRBV4-1
CDR3 DNA: TGTGCCAGCAGCTTAGCCCTAGGACAGGGGAATTCACCCCTCCACTTT; CDR3 protein: CASSLALGQGNSPLHF; J gene: TRBJ1-6; clone size: few; D gene: TRBD1; V gene: TRBV7-2
CDR3 DNA: TGTGCCAGCAGTGGCCCATCGGATCAGGATGGCTACACCTTC; CDR3 protein: CASSGPSDQDGYTF; J gene: TRBJ1-2; clone size: -; D gene: -; V gene: TRBV27
CDR3 DNA: TGTGCCAGCAGTTACGAGGGAGGTTTAGGTGAAAAACTGTTTTTT; CDR3 protein: CASSYEGGLGEKLFF; J gene: TRBJ1-4; clone size: many; D gene: -; V gene: TRBV6-6
CDR3 DNA: TGCAGTGCTCTACTAGCGGGAGGTAGCACAGATACGCAGTATTTT; CDR3 protein: CSALLAGGSTDTQYF; J gene: TRBJ2-3; clone size: -; D gene: TRBD2; V gene: TRBV20-1
CDR3 DNA: TGCGCCAGCAGCCAAGGACAGGGGGCATCTCACGAAAAACTGTTTTTT; CDR3 protein: CASSQGQGASHEKLFF; J gene: TRBJ1-4; clone size: few; D gene: TRBD1; V gene: TRBV4-1
CDR3 DNA: TGTGCCAGCAGCTCCCCCCGCCTAGCGGGAGGCGGGGAGCTGTTTTTT; CDR3 protein: CASSSPRLAGGGELFF; J gene: TRBJ2-2; clone size: -; D gene: TRBD2; V gene: TRBV3-1
CDR3 DNA: TGTGCCAGCAGAAGGGGGAACACTGAAGCTTTCTTT; CDR3 protein: CASRRGNTEAFF; J gene: TRBJ1-1; clone size: few; D gene: -; V gene: TRBV7-2
CDR3 DNA: TGCGCCAGCAGCAGGGGTCTCTATCCGTTCTTC; CDR3 protein: CASSRGLYPFF; J gene: TRBJ2-1; clone size: -; D gene: -; V gene: TRBV5-1